These 20 T cell receptor beta chains were all obtained from the same sample, sequenced in a study of blood T cell repertoires in COVID-19. The data were produced by immunoSEQ multiplex PCR, yet TCRdb's version contains in-frame clones alone and is incomplete. The sample includes 60,000 to 75,000 clones, roughly 89% of them seen just once. The sequenced sample consisted of peripheral blood. The receptor source for this set is a woman aged 80 or over with acute or convalescent COVID-19.

V usage is TRBV28 and J usage is TRBJ2-5, with 7 bases fitting TRBD1. V shed 5 bases, J shed 1 base, and the junction held 4 bases outside the gene matches. The germline CDR1 and CDR2 sequences are MDHEN and SYDVKM. The CDR3 is 14 amino acids. The CDR3 sequence: CASSPRGRQETQYF. The CDR3 nucleotides read TGTGCCAGCAGTCCAAGGGGGCGCCAAGAGACCCAGTACTTC.

The gene calls are TRBV5-4 and TRBJ2-7; a possible D gene is TRBD2 (6 bases). The CDR3 has 13 amino acids. Trimming left V 1 base short and J 2 bases short, with 7 bases between. Looked up from germline, CDR1 is SGHNT and CDR2 is YYREEE (reference sequence). The CDR3 protein is CASSLSGAYEQYF. The DNA for the CDR3 is TGTGCCAGCAGCTTGTCGGGGGCCTACGAGCAGTACTTC. Together with reference TRBV5-4 and TRBJ2-7, the CDR3 gives the full variable domain: ETGVTQSPTHLIKTRGQQVTLRCSSQSGHNTVSWYQQALGQGPQFIFQYYREEENGRGNFPPRFSGLQFPNYSSELNVNALELDDSALYLCASSLSGAYEQYFGPGTRLTVT.

This clone was observed a single time. The chain is built from TRBV28 and TRBJ1-2, with D perhaps matching TRBD1 (5 bases). CDR1 MDHEN and CDR2 SYDVKM come from the germline V gene. The length of the CDR3 is 13 residues. Trimming shortened V by 2 bases and J by 8 bases, and 12 bases separated the two germline ends. CDR3 DNA sequence: TGTGCCAGCAGTTTACTCCCGGGGGTAGGCTACACCTTC. Its translation: CASSLLPGVGYTF.

This clone occurred once. This chain uses TRBV4-1 with TRBJ2-1; 9 nucleotides match TRBD2. The CDR3 loop spans 17 amino acids. V was pared by 1 base and J by 8 bases, with 12 bases of the junction left unmatched. The germline CDR1 and CDR2 sequences are MGHRA and YSYEKL. As DNA, the CDR3 is TGCGCCAGCAGCCAAGTGGGAGCGGGGGGCCTATTCGATGAGCAGTTCTTC. Its translation is CASSQVGAGGLFDEQFF.

The rearrangement joins TRBV6-6 to TRBJ1-6; 10 nucleotides line up with TRBD1. Germline values: CDR1 MNHNY, CDR2 SVGAGI (reference sequence). This CDR3 has 16 residues. Unmatched junction bases numbered 6, after V lost 0 bases and J lost 10 bases. CDR3 amino acids: CASSYSAGTGDSPLHF. CDR3 DNA: TGTGCCAGCAGTTACTCCGCCGGGACAGGGGACTCACCCCTCCACTTT.

This rearrangement joins TRBV4-2 to TRBJ2-1, with TRBD2 matching over 13 bases. With V trimmed by 1 base and J by 8 bases, 11 bases remained unmatched. Germline V CDR1 and CDR2: LGHNA, YNFKEQ. CDR3 size: 18 residues. The CDR3 is CASSQARLAGGSGDEQFF. The CDR3 DNA is TGTGCCAGCAGCCAAGCCCGACTAGCGGGGGGATCTGGGGATGAGCAGTTCTTC.

The rearrangement uses TRBV4-1 and TRBJ1-5; D is ambiguous. Germline V lookup: CDR1 MGHRA, CDR2 YSYEKL. V was cut by 6 bases and J by 5 bases, with 14 bases left in between. The CDR3 sequence is 14 residues long. The CDR3 sequence is CASRVTTLHQPQHF. The CDR3 coding sequence is TGCGCCAGCAGGGTTACAACGTTGCATCAGCCCCAGCATTTT.

V and J are TRBV27 and TRBJ2-2; 7 nucleotides match TRBD1. The CDR3 has 13 amino acids. V was pared by 6 bases and J by 6 bases, with 4 bases of the junction left unmatched. Germline CDR1 MNHEY, CDR2 SMNVEV (reference sequence). The CDR3 protein is CASRQQGPGELFF. The CDR3 bases are TGTGCCAGCAGGCAACAGGGGCCCGGGGAGCTGTTTTTT.

The genes are TRBV5-4 and TRBJ2-7; 12 bases fit TRBD2. Per the germline V gene, CDR1 is SGHNT and CDR2 is YYREEE (reference sequence). Trimming cost V 5 bases and J 1 base; bases outside gene matches: 1. The CDR3 consists of 14 residues. The CDR3 here is CASRTSGRSYEQYF. Here the CDR3 DNA reads TGTGCCAGCAGGACTAGCGGGAGATCCTACGAGCAGTACTTC.

The chain carries TRBV6-6 and TRBJ2-7, with TRBD1 identical over 7 bases. V lost 8 bases and J lost 3; bases outside the gene matches: 4. The CDR3 extends over 12 amino acids. Germline CDR1 reads MNHNY; CDR2 reads SVGAGI (reference sequence). The CDR3 reads CASRTGHYEQYF. The CDR3 bases are TGTGCCAGCCGGACAGGACACTACGAGCAGTACTTC.

This chain connects TRBV5-4 to TRBJ2-1; 10 bases map to TRBD2. The CDR3 is 16 residues long. V was clipped by 2 bases and J by 4 bases; unmatched bases: 6. Germline-derived CDR1 and CDR2 are SGHNT and YYREEE (reference sequence). The CDR3 region has the DNA TGTGCCAGCAGCTTACCACTAGCGGGAAGATACAATGAGCAGTTCTTC. Protein: CASSLPLAGRYNEQFF. The variable domain in full, completed from reference TRBV5-4 and TRBJ2-1, reads ETGVTQSPTHLIKTRGQQVTLRCSSQSGHNTVSWYQQALGQGPQFIFQYYREEENGRGNFPPRFSGLQFPNYSSELNVNALELDDSALYLCASSLPLAGRYNEQFFGPGTRLTVL.

This clone was observed a single time. The CDR3 reads CASGTGTGVGDTQYF. CDR3 DNA sequence: TGTGCTAGTGGCACTGGGACAGGGGTAGGAGATACGCAGTATTTT. The rearrangement joins TRBV12-5 to TRBJ2-3, with 10 bases fitting TRBD1. From germline, CDR1 is LGHNT and CDR2 FRNRAP. The trim removed 6 bases at V and 5 bases at J, leaving 8 bases unmatched. This CDR3 region has 15 residues.

This clone was counted a single time. The genes are TRBV30 and TRBJ1-2; no definite D call. CDR3 length equals 12 residues. Trimming removed 0 bases from V and 8 bases from J, with 10 bases in between. Germline-derived CDR1 and CDR2 are GTSNPN and SVGIG (reference sequence). The CDR3 bases are TGTGCCTGGAGTGTACCGGAGGGCGGCTACACCTTC. This translates into CAWSVPEGGYTF.

This chain links TRBV18 with TRBJ1-6, with D possibly being TRBD1 (6 bases). Germline V gene sequence: CDR1 KGHSH, CDR2 LQKENI. Trimming cost V 3 bases and J 9 bases, with 18 bases left between them. The CDR3 length is 16 residues. In DNA, the CDR3 is TGTGCCAGCTCACCCGCGGACAGCCGCCTAATTTCACCCCTCCACTTT. Its protein is CASSPADSRLISPLHF.

This chain joins TRBV9 and TRBJ2-2, with 7 bases identical to TRBD2. This CDR3 is 15 amino acids long. Germline loops: CDR1 SGDLS, CDR2 YYNGEE. V lost 3 bases, J lost 0 bases, and 2 bases stayed unmatched. In DNA, the CDR3 is TGTGCCAGCAGCGCTAGCGGCCCGAACACCGGGGAGCTGTTTTTT. Translating it yields CASSASGPNTGELFF.

The chain employs TRBV7-9 and TRBJ2-3; 12 bases align to TRBD2. The J segment lost 6 bases and the V segment lost 5 bases, leaving 3 bases of the junction unmatched. This CDR3 has 14 amino acids. Germline V gives CDR1 SEHNR, CDR2 FQNEAQ (reference sequence). The CDR3 sequence: CASSPGLAGDTQYF. Here the CDR3 DNA reads TGTGCCAGCAGCCCCGGACTAGCGGGGGATACGCAGTATTTT.

DNA of the CDR3: TGCGCCAGCAGCCACCGGGACAGCCTATATAGCAATCAGCCCCAGCATTTT. Amino acids: CASSHRDSLYSNQPQHF. This chain links TRBV4-1 with TRBJ1-5; TRBD1 matches 7 bases. Losses at the gene ends were 3 bases for V and 0 bases for J; bases not matched to a gene: 8. This CDR3 spans 17 amino acids. The germline V gene has CDR1 MGHRA and CDR2 YSYEKL.

The chain recombines TRBV7-2 with TRBJ2-2; 7 bases are shared with TRBD2. The CDR3 runs to 14 residues. In germline, CDR1 is SGHTA, CDR2 FQGNSA. V gave up 3 bases and J gave up 6 bases; unmatched junction bases: 4. The CDR3 DNA reads as TGTGCCAGCAGCTTTGGCGGGAGAGCCGGGGAGCTGTTTTTT. Its translation is CASSFGGRAGELFF. Full variable domain (missing parts from reference TRBV7-2 and TRBJ2-2): GAGVSQSPSNKVTEKGKDVELRCDPISGHTALYWYRQSLGQGLEFLIYFQGNSAPDKSGLPSDRFSAERTGGSVSTLTIQRTQQEDSAVYLCASSFGGRAGELFFGEGSRLTVL.

The V and J genes are TRBV23-1 and TRBJ1-6; 10 bases agree with TRBD1. TRBV23-1 belongs to the ORF category, with a function that is uncertain. Unmatched junction bases numbered 4, after V lost 7 bases and J lost 7 bases. The CDR3 is made up of 14 amino acids. The CDR3 here is CASNDRGRNSPLHF. The DNA for the CDR3 is TGCGCCAGCAACGACAGGGGGCGAAATTCACCCCTCCACTTT.

This clone has only a few counts. The chain uses TRBV7-6 and TRBJ2-7, with D maybe TRBD2 (5 bases). Germline lookup yields CDR1 SGHVS and CDR2 FNYEAQ. Trimming took off 5 bases at V and 6 bases at J, with 17 bases between the two ends. The CDR3 loop spans 14 amino acids. The CDR3 DNA reads TGTGCCAGCAGCCCTACCTCCGCTAGCCTCGAGCAGTACTTC. This encodes CASSPTSASLEQYF.